Detailed here is one T cell receptor (beta chain). Its antigen is as yet unknown. There are 17 residues in the CDR3. Unmatched junction bases numbered 5, after V lost 0 bases and J lost 3 bases. CDR1 SGHRS and CDR2 YFSETQ come from the germline V gene. Unique molecular identifiers featured in each of the TCR beta cDNA libraries. TCRdb re-called the PCR reads through MiXCR, storing one row per CDR3 protein. Among some 890,000 distinct CDR3 sequences, about 50% were seen once, and the ten largest hold about 4.5%. These data are taken from a study of post-analysis software for immune sequencing data. Study in general: Both relapsing-remitting and secondary progressive multiple sclerosis featured among the disease courses, as did progressive-relapsing multiple sclerosis. Findings and caveats of the study: For normalized Chao1 diversity, multiple sclerosis patients scored significantly lower than controls did. Samples from one preparation batch, clustered by F measure, grouped strongly together. In patients, TRBV5-6, TRBV5-1 and TRBV20-1 belonged to five or six TRBV segments found more frequently than in controls.

This sequence originates from a girl aged 5-17 years with multiple sclerosis. The chain combines TRBV5-1 with TRBJ2-3; 12 nucleotides agree with TRBD2. Sequenced input: blood. CDR3 protein: CASSLGDGLAGTDTQYF. The CDR3 coding sequence is TGCGCCAGCAGCTTGGGGGACGGACTAGCGGGGACAGATACGCAGTATTTT.